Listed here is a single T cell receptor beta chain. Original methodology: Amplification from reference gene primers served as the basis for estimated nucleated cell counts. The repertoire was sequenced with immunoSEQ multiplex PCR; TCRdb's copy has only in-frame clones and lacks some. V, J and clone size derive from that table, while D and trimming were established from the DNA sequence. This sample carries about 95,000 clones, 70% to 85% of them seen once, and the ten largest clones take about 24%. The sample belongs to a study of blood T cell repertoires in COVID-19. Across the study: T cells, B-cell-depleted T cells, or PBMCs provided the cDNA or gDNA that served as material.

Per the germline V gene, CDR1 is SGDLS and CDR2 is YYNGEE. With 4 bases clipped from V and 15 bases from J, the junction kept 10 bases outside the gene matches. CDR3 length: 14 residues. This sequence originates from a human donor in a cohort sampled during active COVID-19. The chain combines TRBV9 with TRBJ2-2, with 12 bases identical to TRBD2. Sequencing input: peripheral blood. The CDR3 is CASSLLAGGPLVFF. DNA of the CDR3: TGTGCCAGCAGCCTTCTAGCGGGGGGGCCTTTAGTGTTTTTT.